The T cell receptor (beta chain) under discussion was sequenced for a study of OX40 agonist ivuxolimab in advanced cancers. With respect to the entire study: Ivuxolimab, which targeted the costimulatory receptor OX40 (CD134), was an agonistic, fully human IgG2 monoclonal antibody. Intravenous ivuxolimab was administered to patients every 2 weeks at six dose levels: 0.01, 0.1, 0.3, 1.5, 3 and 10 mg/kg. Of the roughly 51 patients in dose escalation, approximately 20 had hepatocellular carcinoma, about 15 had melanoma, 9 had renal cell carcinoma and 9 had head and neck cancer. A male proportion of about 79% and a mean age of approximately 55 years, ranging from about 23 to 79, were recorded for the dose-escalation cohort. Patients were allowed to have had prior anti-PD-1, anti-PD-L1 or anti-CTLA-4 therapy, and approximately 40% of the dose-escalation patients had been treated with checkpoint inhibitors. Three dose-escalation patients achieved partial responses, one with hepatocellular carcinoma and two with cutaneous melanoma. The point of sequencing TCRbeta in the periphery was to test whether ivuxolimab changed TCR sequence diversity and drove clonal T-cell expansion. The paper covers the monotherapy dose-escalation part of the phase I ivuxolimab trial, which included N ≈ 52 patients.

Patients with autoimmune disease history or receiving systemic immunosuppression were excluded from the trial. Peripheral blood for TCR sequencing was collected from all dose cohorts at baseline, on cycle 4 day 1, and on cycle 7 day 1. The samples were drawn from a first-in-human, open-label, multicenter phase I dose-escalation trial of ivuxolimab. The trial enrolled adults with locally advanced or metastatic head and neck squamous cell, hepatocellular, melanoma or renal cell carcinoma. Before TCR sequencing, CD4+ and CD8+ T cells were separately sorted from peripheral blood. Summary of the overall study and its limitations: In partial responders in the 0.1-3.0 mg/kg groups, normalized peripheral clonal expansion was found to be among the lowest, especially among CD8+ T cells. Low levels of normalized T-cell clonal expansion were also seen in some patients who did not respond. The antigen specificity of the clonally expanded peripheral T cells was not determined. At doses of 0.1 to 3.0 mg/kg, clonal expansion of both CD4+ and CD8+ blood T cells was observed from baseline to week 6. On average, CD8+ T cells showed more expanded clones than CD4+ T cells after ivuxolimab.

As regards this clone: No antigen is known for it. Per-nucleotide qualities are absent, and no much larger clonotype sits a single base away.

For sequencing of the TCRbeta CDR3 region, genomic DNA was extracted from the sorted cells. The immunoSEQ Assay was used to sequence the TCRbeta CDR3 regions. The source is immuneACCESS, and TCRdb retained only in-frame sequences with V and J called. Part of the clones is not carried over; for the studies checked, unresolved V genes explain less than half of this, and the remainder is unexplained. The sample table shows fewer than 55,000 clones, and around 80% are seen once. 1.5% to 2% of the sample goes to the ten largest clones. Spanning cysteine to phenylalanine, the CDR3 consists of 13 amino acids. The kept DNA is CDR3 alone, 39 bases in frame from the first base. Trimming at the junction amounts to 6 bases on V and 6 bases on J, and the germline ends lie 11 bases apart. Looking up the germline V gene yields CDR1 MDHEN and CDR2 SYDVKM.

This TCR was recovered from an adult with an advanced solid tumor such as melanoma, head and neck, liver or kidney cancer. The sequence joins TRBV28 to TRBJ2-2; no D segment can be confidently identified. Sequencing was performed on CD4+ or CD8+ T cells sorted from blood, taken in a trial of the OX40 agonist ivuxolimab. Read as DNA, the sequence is TGTGCCAGCAGCCCCCCGAGGTCCGGGGAGCTGTTTTTT. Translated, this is CASSPPRSGELFF.